This record looks at one T cell receptor (beta chain) sequence and its context. This specimen comes from a study of T cell responses to AZD1222 COVID-19 vaccine. V lost 4 bases, J lost 6 bases, and 3 bases stayed unmatched. The CDR3 covers 12 residues. The V gene's germline CDR1 is LGHDT and CDR2 YNNKEL (reference sequence). Repertoires were generated with immunoSEQ multiplex PCR, while TCRdb's copy carries only in-frame clones and drops some. The data show some 130,000 clones, 80% to 90% seen once. This sequence originates from an adult who received the AZD1222 COVID-19 vaccine. The sequenced sample was peripheral blood, obtained 28 days after the second AZD1222 dose. V usage is TRBV3-1 (or the pseudogene TRBV3-2) and J usage is TRBJ2-7, with 7 nucleotides matching TRBD2. CDR3 region: CASSRGGGEQYF. CDR3 coding DNA: TGTGCCAGCAGCCGCGGGGGTGGCGAGCAGTACTTC.